This entry lists 23 T cell receptor beta chains sequenced from one sample in a study of cytomegalovirus exposure and HLA in healthy donors. With 60 Vbeta and 13 Jbeta primers, the PCR was carried out. Sequenced by immunoSEQ multiplex PCR; TCRdb stores in-frame clones only, minus some. The table shows 200,000 to 250,000 clones, with about 74% occurring only once. What was sequenced was PBMCs. The receptor set was obtained from a man aged 40-50 years in good health and CMV-seronegative.

The rearrangement joins TRBV7-9 to TRBJ2-3; D is possibly TRBD2 (6 bases). The CDR3 has 15 amino acids. The germline gives CDR1 SEHNR, CDR2 FQNEAQ (reference sequence). Trimming took off 10 bases at V and 2 bases at J, with 19 bases between the two ends. The CDR3 sequence is CATREIAAFTDTQYF. The CDR3 DNA follows: TGTGCCACCCGGGAGATAGCGGCATTCACAGATACGCAGTATTTT.

V usage is TRBV28 and J usage is TRBJ1-5; 9 positions agree with TRBD1. This CDR3 has 15 residues. Germline V gene data show CDR1 as MDHEN and CDR2 as SYDVKM. The trim removed 6 bases at V and 3 bases at J, leaving 6 bases unmatched. CDR3: CASRNTGGVNQPQHF. The CDR3 DNA follows: TGTGCCAGCAGAAATACAGGGGGCGTCAATCAGCCCCAGCATTTT.

This CDR3 is CASTLSTGIMNTEAFF. Written as DNA, the CDR3 is TGTGCCAGCACCTTATCGACAGGAATTATGAACACTGAAGCTTTCTTT. The chain carries TRBV21-1 and TRBJ1-1; TRBD1 reflects the table's D call only, with no check against the DNA. TRBV21-1 is a known pseudogene. The CDR3 extends over 16 amino acids.

The V gene is TRBV4-1, the J gene TRBJ2-7; 7 bases are a match to TRBD1. The junction had 13 bases not matched to a gene; V was cut back by 3 bases and J by 2 bases. The germline V gene encodes CDR1 MGHRA and CDR2 YSYEKL. This CDR3 region has 17 residues. The CDR3 protein is CASSHRPGTGVTYEQYF. CDR3 sequence (DNA): TGCGCCAGCAGCCACAGACCCGGAACAGGGGTAACCTACGAGCAGTACTTC.

This clone was seen a few times. At one of its ends the junction is not consistent with the germline gene, which may arise from a read error. This sequence joins TRBV6-4 and TRBJ1-5, with TRBD1 identical over 8 bases. The CDR3 extends over 17 amino acids. Per germline, CDR1 MRHNA and CDR2 SNTAGT. CDR3 region: CASSYSMLPGGVQPQHF. The CDR3 region has the DNA TGTGCCAGCAGTTACTCGATGCTCCCAGGGGGCGTGCAGCCCCAGCATTTT.

The V call is TRBV7-8, the J call TRBJ2-1; D might be TRBD1 (5 bases). This CDR3 contains 14 residues. V shed 1 base and J shed 10 bases, with 14 bases lying between them. Per germline, CDR1 SGHVS and CDR2 FQNEAQ. The CDR3 spells CASSLGRRGSEQFF. As DNA, the CDR3 is TGTGCCAGCAGCTTAGGTCGAAGGGGATCGGAGCAGTTCTTC.

The chain employs TRBV13 and TRBJ2-5; D may be TRBD2 (7 bases). Germline V gene sequence: CDR1 PRHDT, CDR2 FYEKMQ (reference sequence). Trimming pared 5 bases from V and 9 bases from J, leaving 22 bases between. The CDR3 length is 15 residues. For the CDR3, the DNA is TGTGCCAGCAGCCCAACTCCGGGGGGCGCTCCAGCCCAGTACTTC. It yields the protein CASSPTPGGAPAQYF.

This chain joins TRBV7-8 and TRBJ2-7; 7 bases are a match to TRBD2. The junction had 10 bases not matched to a gene; V was cut back by 5 bases and J by 12 bases. There are 12 residues in the CDR3. Germline CDR1 is SGHVS and CDR2 is FQNEAQ. The CDR3 protein is CASSPEGLTRYF. The CDR3 bases are TGTGCCAGCAGCCCCGAGGGACTAACCCGGTACTTC.

The CDR3 region has the DNA TGTGCCAGCAGCCAAGAAGCGTCAGGGGGTTACCAGCCCCAGCATTTT. Translation: CASSQEASGGYQPQHF. This chain links TRBV4-2 with TRBJ1-5, with TRBD1 matching 7 bases. Germline V gene data show CDR1 as LGHNA and CDR2 as YNFKEQ. CDR3 length: 16 amino acids. V was clipped by 0 bases and J by 7 bases; unmatched bases: 9.

A single count supports this clone. The chain links TRBV5-4 to TRBJ2-1, with a weak D call TRBD2 (6 bases). The CDR3 has 18 amino acids. Germline lookup yields CDR1 SGHNT and CDR2 YYREEE (reference sequence). V was clipped by 0 bases and J by 0 bases, with 16 bases between them. This CDR3 is CASSLAQWDSGSYNEQFF. In nucleotides, the CDR3 is TGTGCCAGCAGCTTGGCCCAGTGGGACTCAGGCTCCTACAATGAGCAGTTCTTC.

This clone showed up just a few times. V usage is TRBV19 and J usage is TRBJ1-5; 9 bases are shared with TRBD1. Looked up from germline, CDR1 is LNHDA and CDR2 is SQIVND (reference sequence). CDR3 length equals 15 residues. Trimming took 4 bases from V and 6 from J; bases not matched to a gene: 7. For the CDR3, the DNA is TGTGCCAGTAGTAGAGGACAGGGGATCTCTCAGCCCCAGCATTTT. This codes for CASSRGQGISQPQHF.

The chain has TRBV27 and TRBJ2-5; 10 nucleotides agree with TRBD1. With V trimmed by 5 bases and J by 3 bases, 9 bases remained unmatched. Germline V gene sequence: CDR1 MNHEY, CDR2 SMNVEV (reference sequence). This CDR3 spans 16 amino acids. CDR3 amino acids: CASSRDAGTGEETQYF. For the CDR3, the DNA is TGTGCCAGCAGTCGCGACGCCGGGACAGGGGAAGAGACCCAGTACTTC.

This clone occurred once. The rearrangement uses TRBV6-5 and TRBJ2-7, with 9 bases matching TRBD2. The CDR3 loop spans 14 amino acids. Germline CDR1 and CDR2: MNHEY and SVGAGI. V shed 4 bases and J 3 bases; nucleotides not matched to a gene: 4. CDR3 sequence reads: CASSLSSGNYEQYF. The CDR3 bases are TGTGCCAGCAGTTTGTCTAGCGGGAACTACGAGCAGTACTTC.

The rearrangement links TRBV7-2 to TRBJ1-5; 10 positions agree with TRBD1. This CDR3 has 15 residues. The germline V gene encodes CDR1 SGHTA and CDR2 FQGNSA. Unmatched junction bases numbered 3, after V lost 1 base and J lost 6 bases. The chain's CDR3 is CASSLEGQGSQPQHF. CDR3 nucleotide sequence: TGTGCCAGCAGCTTAGAGGGACAGGGGAGTCAGCCCCAGCATTTT.

A few counts support this clone. CDR3 DNA: TGTGCCACCTCACTACTCCCGGGACAGAGTTACTATGGCTACACCTTC. As protein: CATSLLPGQSYYGYTF. V gene TRBV6-6 combines with J gene TRBJ1-2; 7 bases fit TRBD1. After removal of 10 bases from V and 3 bases from J, the junction contained 17 bases not matched to a gene. Germline CDR1 reads MNHNY; CDR2 reads SVGAGI (reference sequence). The CDR3 runs 16 residues.

As regards this clone: Germline and junction disagree at one end, which may indicate a read error. This chain joins TRBV7-9 and TRBJ2-1; the match to TRBD1 covers 7 bases. Germline loops: CDR1 SEHNR, CDR2 FQNEAQ (reference sequence). The CDR3 totals 15 residues. In DNA form, the CDR3 reads TGTTCCAGCAGTTTCAAGACCGGGACAGTCAATGAGCAGTTCTTC. Residues: CSSSFKTGTVNEQFF.

V gene TRBV19 combines with J gene TRBJ2-3; the match to TRBD2 covers 11 bases. Germline V CDR1 and CDR2: LNHDA, SQIVND (reference sequence). The CDR3 is 16 amino acids. J lost 4 bases, V lost 4 bases, and 7 bases had no gene match. The CDR3 region is CASSNLAGGLADTQYF. CDR3 sequence (DNA): TGTGCCAGTAGTAATCTAGCGGGAGGTTTAGCAGATACGCAGTATTTT.

The genes are TRBV28 and TRBJ2-1; D gene ambiguous. In germline, CDR1 is MDHEN, CDR2 SYDVKM. V dropped 2 bases and J dropped 4 bases, with 9 bases sitting between them. There are 14 residues in the CDR3. CDR3: CASSLTLTYNEQFF. CDR3 DNA sequence: TGTGCCAGCAGTTTAACGCTTACTTACAATGAGCAGTTCTTC.

This clone was seen only a few times. The chain links TRBV18 to TRBJ2-1; D perhaps matches TRBD1 (5 bases). The V and J ends lost 3 bases and 6 bases respectively, with 9 bases between them. The CDR3 runs 13 residues. Germline loops: CDR1 KGHSH, CDR2 LQKENI. The CDR3 nucleotides are TGTGCCAGCTCACCGCCACAGGTCAATGAGCAGTTCTTC. Its protein product is CASSPPQVNEQFF. The entire variable domain, with the rest obtained from reference TRBV18 and TRBJ2-1, is as follows: NAGVMQNPRHLVRRRGQEARLRCSPMKGHSHVYWYRQLPEEGLKFMVYLQKENIIDESGMPKERFSAEFPKEGPSILRIQQVVRGDSAAYFCASSPPQVNEQFFGPGTRLTVL.

The sample holds a few counts of this clone. At one of its ends the junction is not consistent with the germline gene, which may arise from a read error. The rearrangement links TRBV7-9 to TRBJ2-5; maybe TRBD2 (5 bases). CDR3 length: 16 amino acids. The germline V gene encodes CDR1 SEHNR and CDR2 FQNEAQ (reference sequence). The CDR3 loop reads CSSSLGVRVGQETQYF. As DNA, the CDR3 is TGTTCCAGCAGCTTAGGAGTGCGGGTCGGCCAAGAGACCCAGTACTTC.

This rearrangement joins TRBV5-6 to TRBJ2-2, with D maybe TRBD1 (7 bases). Germline V gene sequence: CDR1 SGHDT, CDR2 YYEEEE. Trimming took 2 bases from V and 3 from J, leaving 8 bases between them. This CDR3 has 14 residues. The CDR3 nucleotides read TGTGCCAGCAGCTTCAGGGGGGACACCGGGGAGCTGTTTTTT. Encoded protein: CASSFRGDTGELFF.

This clone was picked up a small number of times. The genes are TRBV4-2 and TRBJ2-2, with 7 nucleotides matching TRBD1. CDR1 is LGHNA and CDR2 is YNFKEQ in the germline V gene. V gave up 3 bases and J gave up 0 bases; unmatched junction bases: 13. This CDR3 contains 19 residues. In DNA, the CDR3 is TGTGCCAGCAGCCATGAGGGACAGTACCATTACGCGAACACCGGGGAGCTGTTTTTT. This encodes CASSHEGQYHYANTGELFF.

CDR3 coding DNA: TGTGCCAGCATTACAGGGGAACGAACTCCCCTGAACTTTGCTTTCTTT. It is translated as CASITGERTPLNFAFF. V and J are TRBV2 and TRBJ1-1; 7 bases are shared with TRBD1. This CDR3 contains 16 residues. J was trimmed by 11 bases and V by 7 bases; bases with no gene match: 22. The germline CDR1 and CDR2 sequences are SNHLY and FYNNEI.